This T cell receptor beta chain emerged from a study of shared clonotypes between healthy human individuals (TCRdb year 2020). Turning to the overall study: The cohort comprised two women and three men aged 18 to 49 years. For each donor, three plates each were used for CD4 naive and CD4 memory, two plates were used for CD8 naive, and one plate was used for CD8 memory. The study deeply sequenced blood TCR repertoires of about 5 healthy adults to estimate repertoire size and the extent of clonotype sharing between individuals. To increase sequencing depth and limit assay-specific biases, different laboratories used diverse techniques to prepare libraries and sequence TCR repertoires. Between about 0.8 and 9 billion PBMCs per donor were obtained by leukapheresis. Summary of the overall study and its limitations: Sampling was restricted to blood, and TCR repertoires in tissues likely differ from the TCR repertoires found in blood. Pairwise subsampling indicated that sequencing depth was expected to affect the degree of clonotype sharing among donors. Because the study included a small number of donors, the genetic and exposure-history diversity represented was limited. Estimated clonotype richness was generally larger for naive than for memory subsets. Sharing across a few donors was observed for about 5% of naive CD4, over 3% of naive CD8, 2.3% of memory CD4, and about 0.39% of memory CD8 clonotypes. Clonotypes shared by all four sorted-subset donors showed higher generation probabilities than non-shared clonotypes. Rarefaction of sorted-subset datasets indicated incomplete sequencing despite the large sequencing depth.

The donors were healthy, HIV-negative adults with no recently reported acute infections or vaccinations. Every donor was a Caucasian adult residing in Nashville, Tennessee, USA. Magnetic negative selection was used to enrich CD4+ T cells, after which naive cells were positively selected on CD45RA and the negative fraction became the memory subset. After blood collection by leukapheresis, PBMCs were isolated using Ficoll-Histopaque density gradient centrifugation and then cryopreserved in the vapor phase of liquid nitrogen. Purity and quantity of every magnetically sorted T cell population were checked by analytical flow cytometry. From each sorted fraction, genomic DNA was isolated and quantified by UV absorbance on a Nanodrop 2000c. On this clone: Which antigen it targets is not known. Base qualities are not provided; no much larger clone lies one nucleotide away.

TCR CDR3 regions were amplified from genomic DNA by multiplex PCR using the deep immunoSEQ assay. For each cell subset, the extracted genomic DNA was distributed evenly across all wells of several immunoSEQ 96-well plates, and each plate served as one replicate. Each replicate PCR for sorted subsets received about 220 ng genomic DNA, equal to 30,000 or so T cell genomes. The purified libraries were quantified using a Qubit 3.0 fluorometer, sized with a Bioanalyzer 2100, and then quantified again using the KAPA Library Quantification kit. Each immunoSEQ 96-well plate was sequenced on its own single-read 150-cycle Illumina NextSeq 550 flow cell. The original methods were these. Because the immunoSEQ output included only junctional sequences and no quality scores, the filtering could not be the same as the filtering used for full-length reads. Sequences were annotated with PyIR, a Python wrapper for IgBLAST v1.9, and V/J genes and CDR3 were assigned using IMGT germline references. Reads were removed for weak V/J assignments (E-value above 1e-6), missing CDR3, stop codons, out-of-frame junctions, or ambiguous translated residues. V3J clonotypes were defined by identical inferred V gene, J gene, and CDR3 amino acid sequence. To compute the percentage overlap between repertoires, the number of shared unique clonotypes was divided by the size of the smaller repertoire. Richness of each repertoire was evaluated using RTK rarefaction, the Chao1 estimator, and Recon v2.1 estimates of unobserved clonotypes. For all TCRbeta clonotypes obtained by the gDNA method from a few donors, generation probabilities were computed with OLGA. In TCRdb, the immuneACCESS table is reduced to in-frame sequences with V and J assigned. These tables do not hold every clone; where another copy was compared, an unresolved V gene accounts for under half, and the others remain unexplained. That table supplies the V and J calls and clone size; D and trimming were determined from the DNA. Present in this sample are some 500,000 clones, more than 95% of which were seen just once. The top ten hold 0.05% to 0.08% of the sample.

The source material was naive CD4+ T cells sorted from blood. The cell subset or site label of this sample denotes: CD45RA+ positively selected. The TCR was taken from a woman aged 30 to 39 in good health.

At the DNA level, the sequence is TGTGCCAGCAGCGCCTTGGTCGGGGAGCTGTTTTTT. The encoded protein is CASSALVGELFF. This receptor chain uses TRBV5-6 and TRBJ2-2; too little of a D gene remains to name it. The CDR3 runs 12 amino acids, cysteine and phenylalanine included. The DNA shown is the 36-base CDR3, in frame from base 1. The germline V gene provides CDR1 SGHDT and CDR2 YYEEEE. The V end loses 4 bases and the J end loses 7 bases, and a stretch of 8 bases separates them.